This T cell receptor (beta chain) was retrieved from a study of blood T cell repertoires in COVID-19. The overall study: Researchers got acute and convalescent COVID-19 samples from the United States, Italy and Spain. The cDNA or gDNA used as material had been derived from T cells, B-cell-depleted T cells, or PBMCs.

Participants were aged roughly 18 to 90 years, lived in under 25 US areas, and enrolled virtually. Clinical history as reported by participants underpinned cohort assignment. Sequencing was performed with immunoSEQ multiplex PCR; in TCRdb, only in-frame clones are kept and a portion is missing. The table has approximately 440,000 clones, roughly 90% seen once. This receptor was taken from a woman between 18 and 29 years old who had recovered from COVID-19. Sequencing used PBMCs or T cells enriched from blood (not recorded which).

CDR3: CATPGQGAGGYTF. The CDR3 region has the DNA TGTGCCACCCCGGGACAGGGGGCCGGTGGCTACACCTTC. The chain recombines TRBV28 with TRBJ1-2; 12 nucleotides match TRBD1. The CDR3 extends over 13 amino acids. The V segment lost 10 bases and the J segment 7 bases; nucleotides outside the gene matches: 7. Germline V CDR1 and CDR2: MDHEN, SYDVKM.